These 23 T cell receptor beta chains were sequenced from one sample in a study of blood T cell repertoires in COVID-19. The method was immunoSEQ multiplex PCR; TCRdb's version includes in-frame clones alone and lacks a portion of them. The sample lists around 250,000 clones, about nine tenths occurring once. Source material: PBMCs or T cells enriched from blood (not recorded which). All receptors come from a man aged 18 to 30 who had recovered from COVID-19.

The chain recombines TRBV19 with TRBJ1-2; 12 bases line up with TRBD1. This CDR3 contains 17 residues. The germline CDR1 and CDR2 sequences are LNHDA and SQIVND (reference sequence). V was pared by 4 bases and J by 2 bases, with 8 bases of the junction left unmatched. In DNA form, the CDR3 reads TGTGCCAGTAGTAAGGGACAGGGGGCGCTAATCAACTATGGCTACACCTTC. Its translation: CASSKGQGALINYGYTF.

The chain carries TRBV6-4 and TRBJ2-5, with 10 positions matching TRBD2. Trimming took 11 bases from V and 5 from J; bases not matched to a gene: 8. Looked up from germline, CDR1 is MRHNA and CDR2 is SNTAGT. The CDR3 totals 13 residues. CDR3 in amino acids: CARLAGVQETQYF. CDR3 nucleotide sequence: TGTGCCCGGCTAGCGGGGGTCCAGGAGACCCAGTACTTC.

The chain is built from TRBV5-4 and TRBJ2-7; 15 bases map to TRBD2. Trimming took 4 bases from V and 2 from J; bases not matched to a gene: 13. There are 19 residues in the CDR3. Per the germline V gene, CDR1 is SGHNT and CDR2 is YYREEE (reference sequence). CDR3 nucleotide sequence: TGTGCCAGCAGCCCCGGACTAGCGGGAGGGAACTTTGAGGCCTACGAGCAGTACTTC. It is translated as CASSPGLAGGNFEAYEQYF.

The V and J genes are TRBV12-3 or TRBV12-4 and TRBJ1-2; TRBD1 might be the D (6 bases). The CDR3 covers 13 residues. V lost 7 bases and J 7 bases, leaving 16 bases between the germline ends. This CDR3 is CASTLGRGGGYTF. The DNA of the CDR3 is TGTGCCAGCACCTTGGGAAGGGGGGGTGGCTACACCTTC.

V is TRBV9 and J is TRBJ2-1, with 9 positions matching TRBD2. Per germline, CDR1 SGDLS and CDR2 YYNGEE. J gave up 0 bases and V 0 bases, and 13 bases lay outside the gene matches. This CDR3 has 20 residues. CDR3 loop: CASSVVASGNPLDSYNEQFF. The CDR3 DNA sequence: TGTGCCAGCAGCGTAGTTGCTAGCGGGAACCCTCTTGACTCCTACAATGAGCAGTTCTTC. The variable domain in full, with the rest retrieved from reference TRBV9 and TRBJ2-1, is DSGVTQTPKHLITATGQRVTLRCSPRSGDLSVYWYQQSLDQGLQFLIQYYNGEERAKGNILERFSAQQFPDLHSELNLSSLELGDSALYFCASSVVASGNPLDSYNEQFFGPGTRLTVL.

The chain links TRBV19 to TRBJ2-3, with TRBD2 identical over 9 bases. Per germline, CDR1 LNHDA and CDR2 SQIVND (reference sequence). This CDR3 is 17 amino acids long. V lost 4 bases to trimming and J lost 4 bases; unmatched junction nucleotides: 12. This CDR3 is CASSKVLGGGVADTQYF. CDR3 in DNA: TGTGCCAGTAGTAAGGTCTTGGGCGGGGGGGTGGCAGATACGCAGTATTTT.

The chain joins TRBV7-9 to TRBJ2-3, with no clear D. CDR3 length: 14 amino acids. Germline V gene lookup returns CDR1 SEHNR and CDR2 FQNEAQ (reference sequence). V was cut by 0 bases and J by 4 bases, with 8 bases left in between. The CDR3 sequence: CASSLATPPDTQYF. The CDR3 DNA reads as TGTGCCAGCAGCTTAGCGACTCCTCCAGATACGCAGTATTTT.

The chain employs TRBV5-6 and TRBJ1-6; TRBD1 might be the D (5 bases). Deletions cut 0 bases from V and 6 bases from J, with 10 bases between. This CDR3 region has 15 residues. Germline V CDR1 and CDR2: SGHDT, YYEEEE. The CDR3 loop reads CASSLDRITNSPLHF. In DNA, the CDR3 is TGTGCCAGCAGCTTGGACAGGATTACTAATTCACCCCTCCACTTT.

The rearrangement links TRBV15 to TRBJ1-1; D remains unclear. Germline V gene sequence: CDR1 LNHNV, CDR2 YYDKDF (reference sequence). The V gene lost 0 bases and the J gene lost 1 base, with 9 bases spanning the gap. This CDR3 region has 15 residues. The CDR3 spells CATSRDPQQNTEAFF. The DNA of the CDR3 is TGTGCCACCAGCAGAGATCCACAGCAGAACACTGAAGCTTTCTTT.

The chain employs TRBV28 and TRBJ1-1; D uncertain. Germline V gene sequence: CDR1 MDHEN, CDR2 SYDVKM. With 5 bases removed from V and 0 bases from J, the gap between germline ends came to 10 bases. CDR3 length: 14 residues. Written as DNA, the CDR3 is TGTGCCAGCAGTCGCCCGCCGGTGAACACTGAAGCTTTCTTT. It specifies CASSRPPVNTEAFF.

The chain is built from TRBV3-1 (or the pseudogene TRBV3-2) and TRBJ1-2; TRBD1 aligns across 8 bases. Unmatched junction bases numbered 10, after V lost 2 bases and J lost 5 bases. The germline V gene encodes CDR1 LGHDT and CDR2 YNNKEL (reference sequence). There are 16 residues in the CDR3. The DNA of the CDR3 is TGTGCCAGCAGCCAAAAAGGGGCGGACAGGGCATATGGCTACACCTTC. Encoded protein: CASSQKGADRAYGYTF.

Written as DNA, the CDR3 is TGTGCCAGCAGCTTAGCGGGGAGGACTAATGAAAAACTGTTTTTT. Protein product: CASSLAGRTNEKLFF. V usage is TRBV11-2 and J usage is TRBJ1-4; D not resolved. Trimming cost V 1 base and J 2 bases, with 8 bases left between them. Germline lookup yields CDR1 SGHAT and CDR2 FQNNGV. The CDR3 covers 15 residues.

The chain recombines TRBV18 with TRBJ1-2, with D tentatively TRBD1 (5 bases). The length of the CDR3 is 13 residues. CDR1 and CDR2 from the germline V gene are KGHSH and LQKENI. The ends were cut back, 2 bases at V and 5 bases at J, with 9 bases in the middle. CDR3 sequence (DNA): TGTGCCAGCTCACCAGAGGAGGGGTATGGCTACACCTTC. Translated, it gives CASSPEEGYGYTF.

This clone has only one observation. The chain combines TRBV27 with TRBJ1-5; perhaps TRBD1 as D (6 bases). V was cut by 2 bases and J by 1 base, with 12 bases left in between. Germline V gene lookup returns CDR1 MNHEY and CDR2 SMNVEV (reference sequence). The CDR3 is 16 amino acids. CDR3 residues: CASSLRAGASNQPQHF. The CDR3 DNA sequence: TGTGCCAGCAGTTTACGAGCAGGGGCCAGCAATCAGCCCCAGCATTTT.

This clone turned up a few times. J is TRBJ1-2 and V is TRBV7-2; D uncertain. Germline-derived CDR1 and CDR2 are SGHTA and FQGNSA. The CDR3 covers 14 residues. Trimming took 1 base from V and 1 from J, leaving 7 bases between them. In DNA, the CDR3 is TGTGCCAGCAGCTTAGGGGCCGTTAACTATGGCTACACCTTC. The encoded protein is CASSLGAVNYGYTF.

As regards this clone: Germline and junction disagree at one end, which may indicate a read error. The same CDR3 can be traced to other DNA sequences in this sample. The chain employs TRBV27 and TRBJ2-7, with 8 bases that match TRBD2. Germline V gives CDR1 MNHEY, CDR2 SMNVEV (reference sequence). This CDR3 spans 14 amino acids. CDR3 bases: TGTGCCAGCAAATTTCAAGCGGGGGTCCCCGAGCAATACTTC. Protein sequence: CASKFQAGVPEQYF.

V gene TRBV7-9 combines with J gene TRBJ1-5; D is undetermined. The CDR3 spans 15 residues. V shed 4 bases and J shed 0 bases, with 10 bases lying between them. CDR1 is SEHNR, CDR2 FQNEAQ, per germline (reference sequence). CDR3 coding DNA: TGTGCCAGCAGCTCCGGTGGTAATAGCAATCAGCCCCAGCATTTT. Encoded protein: CASSSGGNSNQPQHF.

V is TRBV5-6 and J is TRBJ1-3; TRBD1 matches 7 bases. The V gene end was trimmed by 0 bases and the J gene end by 3 bases; junction bases not matched to a gene: 6. Germline CDR1 SGHDT, CDR2 YYEEEE. The CDR3 loop spans 16 amino acids. CDR3 sequence (DNA): TGTGCCAGCAGCTTGGGACAGGGTGTAAATGGAAACACCATATATTTT. The encoded protein is CASSLGQGVNGNTIYF.

This chain joins TRBV7-9 and TRBJ2-3; the match to TRBD2 covers 10 bases. V lost 5 bases to trimming and J lost 1 base; unmatched junction nucleotides: 3. CDR1 is SEHNR and CDR2 is FQNEAQ in the germline V gene (reference sequence). The CDR3 extends over 15 amino acids. The CDR3 DNA is TGTGCCAGCAGCCCTAGCGGGGGAGGCACAGATACGCAGTATTTT. This codes for CASSPSGGGTDTQYF.

As DNA, the CDR3 is TGTGCCAGCTCACCTCGGGGGGCCCGGAACACCGGGGAGCTGTTTTTT. Its translation: CASSPRGARNTGELFF. The chain combines TRBV18 with TRBJ2-2; perhaps TRBD2 as D (7 bases). Germline V gene data show CDR1 as KGHSH and CDR2 as LQKENI. V was pared by 3 bases and J by 1 base, with 12 bases between. This CDR3 is 16 amino acids long.

The J gene is TRBJ2-1, the V gene TRBV6-5; 9 bases map to TRBD2. CDR3 length: 15 residues. The V gene's germline CDR1 is MNHEY and CDR2 SVGAGI. Unmatched junction bases numbered 10, after V lost 6 bases and J lost 7 bases. The CDR3 is CASSPWSGRQNEQFF. CDR3 in DNA: TGTGCCAGCAGCCCCTGGAGCGGGAGGCAGAATGAGCAGTTCTTC.

The chain carries TRBV21-1 and TRBJ2-5; the DNA was not compared with TRBD2, the D call given in the table. TRBV21-1 constitutes a pseudogene. This CDR3 spans 15 amino acids. CDR3 amino acids: CASTPGLAGQETQYF. CDR3 nucleotide sequence: TGTGCCAGCACGCCGGGACTAGCGGGACAAGAGACCCAGTACTTC.

The CDR3 nucleotides are TGTGCCAGCAGCTCAGGACTCGACTACGAGCAGTACTTC. Its translation: CASSSGLDYEQYF. This rearrangement joins TRBV5-4 to TRBJ2-7, with D possibly being TRBD2 (5 bases). There are 13 residues in the CDR3. Trimming left V 3 bases short and J 3 bases short, with 10 bases between. Germline loops: CDR1 SGHNT, CDR2 YYREEE (reference sequence). Full variable domain (missing parts from reference TRBV5-4 and TRBJ2-7): ETGVTQSPTHLIKTRGQQVTLRCSSQSGHNTVSWYQQALGQGPQFIFQYYREEENGRGNFPPRFSGLQFPNYSSELNVNALELDDSALYLCASSSGLDYEQYFGPGTRLTVT.